This T cell receptor (beta chain) stems from a study of tumor-infiltrating lymphocytes in primary liver carcinoma. Starting material of 500 ng total RNA yielded TCR beta cDNA via a constant-region primer. Employing slightly modified ARM-PCR, three nested multiplex PCR rounds were run, and these gave rise to the TCR beta libraries. Use of TRBV1-TRBV30 forward primers with a C-beta reverse primer characterized the first two PCR rounds, which lasted ten to eleven cycles each. MiXCR, run by TCRdb on the multiplex PCR reads, gives a single entry per CDR3 protein. This repertoire shows fewer than 400,000 distinct CDR3 sequences, 45% to 70% found once; its top ten account for about 17%. On this clonotype: One junction end disagrees with the germline gene, perhaps due to a read error.

Unsorted whole blood supplied the blood RNA, and germline DNA was isolated too. The germline CDR1 and CDR2 sequences are SQVTM and ANQGSEA. CDR3 length: 14 residues. The chain has TRBV29-1 and TRBJ2-1; possibly TRBD1 for D (5 bases). This TCR was sampled from a woman aged 25 to 45 with primary liver carcinoma and hepatitis B virus infection. The sequenced sample was peripheral blood. CDR3 region: CSGVDSRTYIEQFF. The CDR3 coding sequence is TGCAGTGGCGTCGACAGCAGGACCTACATTGAGCAGTTCTTC.